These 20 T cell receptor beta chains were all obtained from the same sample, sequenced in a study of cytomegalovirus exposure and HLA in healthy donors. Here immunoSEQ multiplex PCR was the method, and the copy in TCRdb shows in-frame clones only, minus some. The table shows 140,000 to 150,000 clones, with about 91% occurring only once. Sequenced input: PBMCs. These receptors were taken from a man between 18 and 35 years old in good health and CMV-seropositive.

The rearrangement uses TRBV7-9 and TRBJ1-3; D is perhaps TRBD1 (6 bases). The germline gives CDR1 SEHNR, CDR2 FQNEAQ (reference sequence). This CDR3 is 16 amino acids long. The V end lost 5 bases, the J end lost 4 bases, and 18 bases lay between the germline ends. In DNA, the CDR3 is TGTGCCAGCAGCCCCCCAGGGGAGTCTGGGGGAAACACCATATATTTT. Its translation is CASSPPGESGGNTIYF.

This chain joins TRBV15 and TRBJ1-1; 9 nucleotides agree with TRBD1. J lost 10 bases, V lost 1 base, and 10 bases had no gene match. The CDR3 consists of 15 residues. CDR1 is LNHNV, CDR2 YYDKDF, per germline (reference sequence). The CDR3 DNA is TGTGCCACCAGCAGAGTATTGGAGGGACAGGGAGTAGCTTTCTTT. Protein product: CATSRVLEGQGVAFF.

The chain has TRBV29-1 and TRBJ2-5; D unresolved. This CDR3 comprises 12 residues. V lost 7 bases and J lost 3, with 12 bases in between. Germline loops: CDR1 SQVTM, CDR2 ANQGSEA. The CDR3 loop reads CSAARLEETQYF. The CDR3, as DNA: TGCAGCGCTGCCCGGCTAGAAGAGACCCAGTACTTC.

DNA of the CDR3: TGTGCCAGCAGTGCCCGGTTCTTCAACACTGAAGCTTTCTTT. It translates to CASSARFFNTEAFF. The chain recombines TRBV28 with TRBJ1-1; D is undetermined. This CDR3 region has 14 residues. The V and J ends lost 5 bases and 2 bases respectively, with 12 bases between them. CDR1 and CDR2 (germline): MDHEN, SYDVKM.

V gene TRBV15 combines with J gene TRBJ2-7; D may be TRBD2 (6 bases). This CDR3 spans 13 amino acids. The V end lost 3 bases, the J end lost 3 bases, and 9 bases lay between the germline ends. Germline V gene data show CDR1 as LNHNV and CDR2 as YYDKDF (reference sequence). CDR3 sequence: CATSRGLGYEQYF. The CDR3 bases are TGTGCCACCAGCAGGGGACTGGGCTACGAGCAGTACTTC.

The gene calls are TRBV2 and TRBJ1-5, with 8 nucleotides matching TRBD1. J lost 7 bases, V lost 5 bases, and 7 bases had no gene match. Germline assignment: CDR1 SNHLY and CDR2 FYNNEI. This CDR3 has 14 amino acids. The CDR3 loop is CASSPRGLGQPQHF. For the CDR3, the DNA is TGTGCCAGCAGTCCCAGGGGGCTTGGCCAGCCCCAGCATTTT.

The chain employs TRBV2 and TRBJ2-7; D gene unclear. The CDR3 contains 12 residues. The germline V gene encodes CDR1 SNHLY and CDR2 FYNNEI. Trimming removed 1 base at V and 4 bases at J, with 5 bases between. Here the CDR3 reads CASSEGAYEQYF. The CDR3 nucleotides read TGTGCCAGCAGTGAAGGAGCTTACGAGCAGTACTTC.

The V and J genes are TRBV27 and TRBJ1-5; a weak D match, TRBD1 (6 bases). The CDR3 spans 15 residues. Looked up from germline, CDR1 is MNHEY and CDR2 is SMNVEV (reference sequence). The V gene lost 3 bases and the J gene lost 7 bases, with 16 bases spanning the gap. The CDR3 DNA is TGTGCCAGCAGTTTTAGCCAGGGGAGGGGGCAGCCCCAGCATTTT. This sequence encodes CASSFSQGRGQPQHF.

The CDR3 DNA sequence: TGTGCCAGTACCCCCACCCACAGGGCGAACGAGCAGTACTTC. Protein sequence: CASTPTHRANEQYF. This chain connects TRBV19 to TRBJ2-7; D is perhaps TRBD1 (6 bases). This CDR3 is built from 14 residues. Per germline, CDR1 LNHDA and CDR2 SQIVND (reference sequence). V lost 7 bases and J 5 bases, leaving 18 bases between the germline ends.

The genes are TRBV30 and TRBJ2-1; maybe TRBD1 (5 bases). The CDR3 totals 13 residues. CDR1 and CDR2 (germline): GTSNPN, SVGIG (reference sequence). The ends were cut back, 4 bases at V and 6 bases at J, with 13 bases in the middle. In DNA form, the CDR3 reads TGTGCCTGGACGAAGGGGTGGCCCAATGAGCAGTTCTTC. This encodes CAWTKGWPNEQFF.

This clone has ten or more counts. The CDR3, as DNA: TGTGCCAGCAGCGCGGGGACTGGGCGGCAGCCCCAGCATTTT. Its protein product is CASSAGTGRQPQHF. The chain links TRBV9 to TRBJ1-5, with TRBD1 as a possible D gene (5 bases). Germline CDR1 is SGDLS and CDR2 is YYNGEE. The CDR3 extends over 14 amino acids. V dropped 3 bases and J dropped 7 bases, with 14 bases sitting between them.

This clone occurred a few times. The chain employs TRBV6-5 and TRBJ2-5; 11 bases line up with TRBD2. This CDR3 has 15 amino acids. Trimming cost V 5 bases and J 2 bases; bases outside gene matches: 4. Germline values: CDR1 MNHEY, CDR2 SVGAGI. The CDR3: CASSKGTSGQETQYF. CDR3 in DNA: TGTGCCAGCAGTAAGGGGACTAGCGGTCAAGAGACCCAGTACTTC.

CDR3 sequence (DNA): TGCGCCAGCAGCCAAGGCCAGGGGGCGCGGGTTAACTATGGCTACACCTTC. This gives the protein CASSQGQGARVNYGYTF. The chain links TRBV4-1 to TRBJ1-2; TRBD1 agrees at 8 bases. Germline assignment: CDR1 MGHRA and CDR2 YSYEKL. CDR3 length equals 17 residues. The V segment lost 1 base and the J segment 1 base; nucleotides outside the gene matches: 8.

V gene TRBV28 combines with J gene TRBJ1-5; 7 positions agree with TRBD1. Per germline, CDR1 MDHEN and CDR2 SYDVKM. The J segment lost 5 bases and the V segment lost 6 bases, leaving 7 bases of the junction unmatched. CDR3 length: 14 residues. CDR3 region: CASRFRDSDQPQHF. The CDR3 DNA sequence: TGTGCCAGCAGATTCCGGGACAGCGATCAGCCCCAGCATTTT.

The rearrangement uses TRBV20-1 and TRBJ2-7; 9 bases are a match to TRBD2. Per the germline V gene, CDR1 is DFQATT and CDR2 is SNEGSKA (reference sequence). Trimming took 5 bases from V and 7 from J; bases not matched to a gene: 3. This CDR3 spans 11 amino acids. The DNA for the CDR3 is TGCAGTGCTGCTGGACTAGCGGAGCAGTACTTC. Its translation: CSAAGLAEQYF.

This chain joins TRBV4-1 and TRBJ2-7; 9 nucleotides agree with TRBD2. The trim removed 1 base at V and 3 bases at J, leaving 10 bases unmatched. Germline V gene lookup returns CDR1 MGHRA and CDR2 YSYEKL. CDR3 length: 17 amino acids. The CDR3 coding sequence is TGCGCCAGCAGCCAAGTAAGCGGGAGGTCTCTCTACTACGAGCAGTACTTC. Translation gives CASSQVSGRSLYYEQYF.

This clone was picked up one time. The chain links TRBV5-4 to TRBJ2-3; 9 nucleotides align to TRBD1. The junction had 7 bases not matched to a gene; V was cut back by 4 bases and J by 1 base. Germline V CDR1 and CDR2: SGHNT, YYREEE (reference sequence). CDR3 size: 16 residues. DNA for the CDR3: TGTGCCAGCAGCAGTCCGGGACAGGGTGGCACAGATACGCAGTATTTT. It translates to CASSSPGQGGTDTQYF.

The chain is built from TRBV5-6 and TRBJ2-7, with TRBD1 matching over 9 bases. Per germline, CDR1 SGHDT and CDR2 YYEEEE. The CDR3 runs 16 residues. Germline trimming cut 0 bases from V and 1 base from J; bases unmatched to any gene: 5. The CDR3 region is CASSLVGTGKSYEQYF. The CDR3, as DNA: TGTGCCAGCAGCTTGGTAGGGACAGGGAAATCCTACGAGCAGTACTTC.

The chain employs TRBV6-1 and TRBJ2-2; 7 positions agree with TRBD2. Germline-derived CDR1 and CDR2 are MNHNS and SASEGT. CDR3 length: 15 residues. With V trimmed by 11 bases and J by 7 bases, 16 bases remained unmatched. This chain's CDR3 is CASPREGREHGELFF. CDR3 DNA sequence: TGTGCCTCACCCAGGGAGGGGCGGGAGCACGGGGAGCTGTTTTTT.

In nucleotides, the CDR3 is TGTGCCAGCAGAGATCTGGACTACGTGAATGAGCAGTTCTTC. Its protein is CASRDLDYVNEQFF. The chain is built from TRBV6-1 and TRBJ2-1, with D possibly matching TRBD2 (6 bases). From germline, CDR1 is MNHNS and CDR2 SASEGT. This CDR3 is 14 amino acids long. Trimming shortened V by 6 bases and J by 7 bases, and 16 bases separated the two germline ends.